Here is one TCR beta chain with its context. Its specificity is not known. The data were produced by immunoSEQ multiplex PCR, yet TCRdb's version contains in-frame clones alone and is incomplete. The sample includes 35,000 to 40,000 clones, less than 70% of them seen just once. ViraFEST assay sequencing came after antigen-specific CD4+ T cells were expanded with viral peptide pools. Subsequent to a culture period of around eleven days, CD4+ T cells were isolated. Nucleocapsid antibody tests were negative, and the vaccine recipients had no prior SARS-CoV-2 infection. Culturing of 1.5 million to 2.5 million PBMC per well took place with about 9 IU/ml IL-2 and around 10 ug/ml peptides. Days 3 and 7 saw half the medium replaced with IL-2 medium. Germline loops: CDR1 SGHDT, CDR2 YYEEEE. Trimming left V 0 bases short and J 7 bases short, with 2 bases between. The CDR3 contains 11 residues. The sample comes from a study of vaccination effects on CD4 cells after COVID-19. The study's findings and limits: Researchers reported few convalescent patients and no early post-infection timepoints in the study.

The receptor was derived from a human donor who received a COVID-19 vaccine. The material was CD4+ T cells from PBMCs cultured with HCoV-OC43 spike peptides, obtained before COVID-19 vaccination. Subset: HCoV-OC43 spike overlapping peptide pool stimulation. This chain joins TRBV5-6 and TRBJ2-1; D is unclear. CDR3 sequence: CASSLGNEQFF. The CDR3 nucleotides read TGTGCCAGCAGCTTGGGGAATGAGCAGTTCTTC.